The 9 T cell receptor beta chains below were found in one sample sequenced in a study of spatial heterogeneity in lung cancer. Time point here: sample taken at primary tumor resection. TCRdb used MiXCR to reprocess the 5' RACE reads, holding one entry per CDR3 protein. The sample has about 23,000 distinct CDR3 sequences; approximately 4.3% are singletons. Study findings and constraints: Within tumors, counts of expanded alpha and beta TCRs tracked tumor mutation counts.

These receptors have no known antigen. This sample comprised lung tumor tissue, obtained at surgery. The origin of the receptors is a male donor with early-stage non-small cell lung cancer.

In its sample, this clonotype was seen a few times. The junction shows a germline mismatch at one end, possibly a read error. The V call is TRBV12-3 or TRBV12-4, the J call TRBJ2-4; 8 bases line up with TRBD1. The CDR3 sequence is 15 residues long. The CDR3 reads CASSFPGQGVEGMEF. The CDR3 bases are TGTGCCAGCAGTTTCCCCGGACAGGGCGTAGAGGGTATGGAATTC.

This clonotype was counted at least ten times. The chain joins TRBV28 to TRBJ1-2, with D tentatively TRBD1 (6 bases). The CDR3 runs 14 residues. With 7 bases removed from V and 6 bases from J, the gap between germline ends came to 18 bases. Germline loops: CDR1 MDHEN, CDR2 SYDVKM. The CDR3 nucleotides are TGTGCCAGCACCATGGAGGGGGTAATCGATGGCTACACCTTC. Its protein product is CASTMEGVIDGYTF.

This clonotype was seen more than once but under ten times. The chain recombines TRBV6-1 with TRBJ2-3; 7 bases are shared with TRBD2. This CDR3 comprises 14 residues. Germline-derived CDR1 and CDR2 are MNHNS and SASEGT. J lost 4 bases, V lost 1 base, and 2 bases had no gene match. The CDR3 region is CASSEGGGADTQYF. CDR3 nucleotides: TGTGCCAGCAGTGAAGGGGGGGGTGCAGATACGCAGTATTTT.

In its sample, this clonotype was seen many times. The chain carries TRBV6-5 and TRBJ2-5; a possible D gene is TRBD2 (7 bases). Trimming shortened V by 5 bases and J by 5 bases, and 15 bases separated the two germline ends. The CDR3 is 14 residues long. CDR1 and CDR2 (germline): MNHEY, SVGAGI. CDR3 in DNA: TGTGCCAGCAGTCCCGGGGGGCGGATTGAGACCCAGTACTTC. As protein: CASSPGGRIETQYF.

This clonotype is judged medium-sized. The genes are TRBV5-6 and TRBJ2-3; 8 bases align to TRBD2. Trimming took 2 bases from V and 1 from J; bases not matched to a gene: 9. The CDR3 extends over 17 amino acids. Looked up from germline, CDR1 is SGHDT and CDR2 is YYEEEE. The CDR3 spells CASSFEAGDWGTDTQYF. In nucleotides, the CDR3 is TGTGCCAGCAGCTTCGAAGCGGGAGACTGGGGCACAGATACGCAGTATTTT. Full variable domain (missing parts from reference TRBV5-6 and TRBJ2-3): DAGVTQSPTHLIKTRGQQVTLRCSPKSGHDTVSWYQQALGQGPQFIFQYYEEEERQRGNFPDRFSGHQFPNYSSELNVNALLLGDSALYLCASSFEAGDWGTDTQYFGPGTRLTVL.

This clonotype appeared many times. J is TRBJ2-5 and V is TRBV5-1; D could derive from TRBD1 or TRBD2 (5 bases each). V was pared by 4 bases and J by 3 bases, with 10 bases between. The CDR3 totals 13 residues. Germline values: CDR1 SGHRS, CDR2 YFSETQ. The CDR3 sequence is CASSPGAKETQYF. For the CDR3, the DNA is TGCGCCAGCAGCCCCGGGGCCAAAGAGACCCAGTACTTC.

The sample holds many counts of this clonotype. V gene TRBV6-4 combines with J gene TRBJ1-5; 9 nucleotides agree with TRBD1. Germline V CDR1 and CDR2: MRHNA, SNTAGT. The CDR3 has 19 amino acids. Trimming at V came to 2 bases and at J to 3 bases, leaving 14 bases not matched to a gene. The CDR3 DNA reads as TGTGCCAGCAGTGACCCCAGGGGGGTCCGGGACAGGGACAATCAGCCCCAGCATTTT. Amino acids: CASSDPRGVRDRDNQPQHF.

This clonotype was counted ten times or more. The genes are TRBV20-1 and TRBJ1-1; 9 nucleotides line up with TRBD1. The CDR3 contains 12 residues. V shed 6 bases and J 5 bases; nucleotides not matched to a gene: 4. Germline V gives CDR1 DFQATT, CDR2 SNEGSKA (reference sequence). CDR3 bases: TGCAGTGCGAGACAGGGGGGGACTGAAGCTTTCTTT. This encodes CSARQGGTEAFF.

This clonotype occurred many times. The DNA for the CDR3 is TGTGCCAGCAGTTGGGCTGGGGGGCGTAATGAGCAGTTCTTC. Encoded protein: CASSWAGGRNEQFF. The chain joins TRBV12-3 or TRBV12-4 to TRBJ2-1; D tentatively fits TRBD1 or TRBD2 (6 bases each). The CDR3 length is 14 residues. V was trimmed by 4 bases and J by 7 bases, leaving 14 bases between them.